This entry is about one TCR beta chain. The record originates from a study of cytomegalovirus exposure and HLA in healthy donors. Only in-frame clones appear in the TCRdb table, and some are missing; sequencing was by immunoSEQ multiplex PCR. The table lists under 150,000 clones, about 91% of them singletons. This CDR3 region has 13 residues. The V gene lost 5 bases and the J gene lost 9 bases, with 14 bases spanning the gap. Germline V lookup: CDR1 SGHTA, CDR2 FQGNSA. The origin of this receptor is a woman aged 18-35 years in good health and CMV-seropositive. The material sequenced was PBMCs. This sequence joins TRBV7-2 and TRBJ2-1; D is possibly TRBD2 (5 bases). The CDR3 DNA sequence: TGTGCCAGCAGCCCCCGTAGCGTGGGTGAGCAGTTCTTC. It encodes CASSPRSVGEQFF.